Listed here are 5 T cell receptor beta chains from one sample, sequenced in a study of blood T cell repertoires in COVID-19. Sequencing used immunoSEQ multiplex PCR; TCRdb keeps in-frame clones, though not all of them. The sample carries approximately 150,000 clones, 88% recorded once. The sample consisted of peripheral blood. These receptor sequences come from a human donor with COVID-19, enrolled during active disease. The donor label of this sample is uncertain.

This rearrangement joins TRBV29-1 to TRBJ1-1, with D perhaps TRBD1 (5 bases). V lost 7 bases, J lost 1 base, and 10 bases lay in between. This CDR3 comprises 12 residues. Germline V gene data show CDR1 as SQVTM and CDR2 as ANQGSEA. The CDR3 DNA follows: TGCAGCGGCGGGACCTCGAACACTGAAGCTTTCTTT. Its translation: CSGGTSNTEAFF.

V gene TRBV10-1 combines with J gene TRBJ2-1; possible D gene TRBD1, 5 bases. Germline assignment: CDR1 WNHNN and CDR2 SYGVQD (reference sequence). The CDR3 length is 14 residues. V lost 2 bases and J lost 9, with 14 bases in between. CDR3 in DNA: TGCGCCAGCAGTGAGGGCAGGGTGCACGGTGAGCAGTTCTTC. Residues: CASSEGRVHGEQFF.

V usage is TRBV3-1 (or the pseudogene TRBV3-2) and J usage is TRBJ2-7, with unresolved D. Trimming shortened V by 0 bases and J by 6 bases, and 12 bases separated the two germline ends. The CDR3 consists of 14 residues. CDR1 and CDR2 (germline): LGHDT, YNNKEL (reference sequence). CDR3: CASSQDISGGEQYF. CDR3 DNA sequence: TGTGCCAGCAGCCAAGACATATCGGGTGGCGAGCAGTACTTC.

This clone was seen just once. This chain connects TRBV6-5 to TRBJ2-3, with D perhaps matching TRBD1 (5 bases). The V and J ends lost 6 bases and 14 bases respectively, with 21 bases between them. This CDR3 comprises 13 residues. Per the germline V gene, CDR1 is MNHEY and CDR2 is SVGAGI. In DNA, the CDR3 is TGTGCCAGCAGCACCCCAGGGTCCCCTCTGTCGTATTTT. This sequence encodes CASSTPGSPLSYF.

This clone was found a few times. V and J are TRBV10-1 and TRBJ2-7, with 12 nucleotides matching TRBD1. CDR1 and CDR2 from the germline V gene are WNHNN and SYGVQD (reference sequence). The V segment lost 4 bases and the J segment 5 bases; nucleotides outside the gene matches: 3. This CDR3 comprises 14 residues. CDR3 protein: CASSGGTGGHEQYF. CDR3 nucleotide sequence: TGCGCCAGCAGTGGAGGGACAGGGGGCCACGAGCAGTACTTC.